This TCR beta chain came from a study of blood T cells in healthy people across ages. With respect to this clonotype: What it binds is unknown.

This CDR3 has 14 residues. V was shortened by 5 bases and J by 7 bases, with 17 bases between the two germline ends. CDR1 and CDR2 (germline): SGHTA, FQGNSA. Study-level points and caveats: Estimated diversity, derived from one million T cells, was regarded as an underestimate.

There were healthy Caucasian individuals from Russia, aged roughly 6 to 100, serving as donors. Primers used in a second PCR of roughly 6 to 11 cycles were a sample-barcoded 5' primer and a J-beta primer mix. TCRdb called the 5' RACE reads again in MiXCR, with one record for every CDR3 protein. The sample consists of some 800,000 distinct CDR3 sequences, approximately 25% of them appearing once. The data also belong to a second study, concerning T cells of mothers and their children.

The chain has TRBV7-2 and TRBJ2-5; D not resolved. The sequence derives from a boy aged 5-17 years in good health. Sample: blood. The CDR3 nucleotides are TGTGCCAGCAGCCGATCGGCTATCGAGGCGACCCAGTACTTC. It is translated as CASSRSAIEATQYF.